These T cell receptor beta chains were read from a single sample in a study of cytomegalovirus exposure and HLA in healthy donors. Produced via immunoSEQ multiplex PCR; TCRdb's table is partial and in-frame only. The sample holds roughly 60,000 clones. The sample was PBMCs. These receptors originate from a woman aged 18 to 35 in good health and CMV-seronegative. CDR3s include the opening cysteine and the closing phenylalanine or tryptophan. D genes are given only for firm matches.

V	D	J	DNA	CDR3
TRBV19	.	TRBJ1-1	TGTGCCAGTAGTATCAGGAACACTGAAGCTTTCTTT	CASSIRNTEAFF
TRBV6-5	.	TRBJ1-3	TGTGCCAGCAGTTCTGACACTGTGAGCTCTGGAAACACCATATATTTT	CASSSDTVSSGNTIYF
TRBV28	.	TRBJ1-2	TGTGCCAGCACCCCTCGACCGGGACTCAATGGCTACACCTTC	CASTPRPGLNGYTF
TRBV28	.	TRBJ1-2	TGTGCCAGCAGTTTGTCGCAGGTTGACTATGGCTACACCTTC	CASSLSQVDYGYTF
TRBV18	.	TRBJ1-2	TGTGCCAGCTCACCAGGGTACAGGGACGGCTACACCTTC	CASSPGYRDGYTF
TRBV6-6	TRBD1	TRBJ1-2	TGTGCCAGCAGTTACGGACAGGGAAACTATGGCTACACCTTC	CASSYGQGNYGYTF
TRBV4-2	.	TRBJ1-6	TGTGCCAGCAGCCGTACCTTGGGGGGGATCGCGGAATCACCCCTCCACTTT	CASSRTLGGIAESPLHF
TRBV5-1	TRBD1	TRBJ2-7	TGCGCCAGCGGGACAGGGCAAGCCTACGAGCAGTACTTC	CASGTGQAYEQYF
TRBV27	TRBD2	TRBJ2-1	TGTGCCAGCAGTTTGTGGGCGGGAGTAGCCCACAATGAGCAGTTCTTC	CASSLWAGVAHNEQFF
TRBV5-5	.	TRBJ2-5	TGTGCCAGCAGCATCCTACAGGAGCAAGAGACCCAGTACTTC	CASSILQEQETQYF
TRBV9	TRBD2	TRBJ2-1	TGTGCCAGCAGCGGGGAGCGGGGGGTCTACAATGAGCAGTTCTTC	CASSGERGVYNEQFF
TRBV4-1	.	TRBJ1-3	TGCGCCAGCAGCCAAGTAGCGCTCTCTGGAAACACCATATATTTT	CASSQVALSGNTIYF
TRBV4-2	TRBD1	TRBJ2-1	TGTGCCAGCAGCCCTTTAGGACAGGACGACAATGAGCAGTTCTTC	CASSPLGQDDNEQFF
TRBV30	TRBD2	TRBJ2-5	TGTGCCTGGACTAATCTAGCGGGAGGAGAGACCCAGTACTTC	CAWTNLAGGETQYF
TRBV29-1	TRBD2	TRBJ2-1	TGCAGCGTTGATTTAACTAGCGGAGACAATGAGCAGTTCTTC	CSVDLTSGDNEQFF
TRBV9	TRBD1	TRBJ2-5	TGTGCCAGCAGCGTACTGGGACAGGGGGGCGTGGAGACCCAGTACTTC	CASSVLGQGGVETQYF
TRBV27	TRBD2	TRBJ2-2	TGTGCCAGCAAGCGGGGACGGAACACCGGGGAGCTGTTTTTT	CASKRGRNTGELFF
TRBV6-5	.	TRBJ2-7	TGTGCCAGCAGACAGACAGGTTACGAGCAGTACTTC	CASRQTGYEQYF
TRBV7-6	TRBD1	TRBJ1-1	TGTGCCAGCAGCTTAGCTCACAGGGGGACTGAAGCTTTCTTT	CASSLAHRGTEAFF
TRBV4-2	TRBD1	TRBJ1-6	TGTGCCAGCAGCCAAGCCCCTATTAGAGGGGGCAGGAGCTCCTATAATTCACCCCTCCACTTT	CASSQAPIRGGRSSYNSPLHF
TRBV5-1	.	TRBJ1-2	TGCGCCAGCAGCCCTACCGCACACTATGGCTACACCTTC	CASSPTAHYGYTF
TRBV6-5	.	TRBJ1-6	TGTGCCAGCAGTTCGTACTACAGGGCCTATAATTCACCCCTCCACTTT	CASSSYYRAYNSPLHF
TRBV6-1	.	TRBJ2-1	TGTGCCAGCGCTGGGAGAGGGCGGGACAATGAGCAGTTCTTC	CASAGRGRDNEQFF
TRBV5-1	.	TRBJ2-7	TGCGCCAGCAGCTTCGGACAGCTACTCAGCGCCTACGAGCAGTACTTC	CASSFGQLLSAYEQYF
TRBV6-5	.	TRBJ1-1	TGTGCCAGCAGTTACCCGGGGATGGACACTGAAGCTTTCTTT	CASSYPGMDTEAFF
TRBV5-1	TRBD2	TRBJ2-5	TGCGCCAGCAGCTCGAATCTAGCGGGGGGACAAGAGACCCAGTACTTC	CASSSNLAGGQETQYF
TRBV4-1	.	TRBJ2-1	TGCGCCAGCAGTCTGATCAGGGGCGGGCAACCGATACTCAATGAGCAGTTCTTC	CASSLIRGGQPILNEQFF
TRBV2	TRBD1	TRBJ1-6	TGTGCCAGCAGTGATGCAGGGGGTAGTAATTCACCCCTCCACTTT	CASSDAGGSNSPLHF
TRBV5-1	.	TRBJ2-2	TGCGCCAGCTCCCGGCCGGCGGTCGGGGAGCTGTTTTTT	CASSRPAVGELFF
TRBV15	.	TRBJ1-2	TGTGCCACCAGCAGAGATAGCTCCCGCTACACCTTC	CATSRDSSRYTF
TRBV10-2	.	TRBJ2-3	TGCGCCAGCAGTGAGTCGGGCTACACAGATACGCAGTATTTT	CASSESGYTDTQYF
TRBV10-1	TRBD1	TRBJ1-2	TGCGCCAGCAGTTCGGGACAGAACTATGGCTACACCTTC	CASSSGQNYGYTF
TRBV18	TRBD1	TRBJ1-1	TGTGCCAGCTCAAGACAGGGAGCCTTAGAAGCTTTCTTT	CASSRQGALEAFF
TRBV27	.	TRBJ1-1	TGTGCCAGCTCGCGTCCAGGAAATGGTTTCGCTGAAGCTTTCTTT	CASSRPGNGFAEAFF
TRBV5-4	.	TRBJ2-5	TGTGCCAGCAGCTTAGCGGCACAAGAGACCCAGTACTTC	CASSLAAQETQYF
TRBV5-6	TRBD2	TRBJ2-1	TGTGCCAGCAGGGAGGGACTAGGGTTGGCCAATGAGCAGTTCTTC	CASREGLGLANEQFF
TRBV5-1	.	TRBJ1-2	TGCGCCAGCAGCCAGGAGGGCAGCTATGGCTACACCTTC	CASSQEGSYGYTF
TRBV19	.	TRBJ1-3	TGTGCCAGTAGTCAGAGCGGGGCCTCTGGAAACACCATATATTTT	CASSQSGASGNTIYF
TRBV18	TRBD2	TRBJ2-1	TGTGCCAGCCAGATGAGTAGGGACTATTCTGGCGATGAGCAGTTCTTC	CASQMSRDYSGDEQFF
TRBV6-6	.	TRBJ1-5	TGTGCCAGCAGTTACGTCGGGCAGGGTTGGGATCAGCCCCAGCATTTT	CASSYVGQGWDQPQHF
TRBV4-1	TRBD2	TRBJ2-1	TGCGCCAGCAGCCAAGAAGCCGGGACTAGCGGGTTATACTCCTACAATGAGCAGTTCTTC	CASSQEAGTSGLYSYNEQFF
TRBV7-3	TRBD2	TRBJ2-1	TGTGCCAGCAGCGCACTAGCGGGAGCTTACAATGAGCAGTTCTTC	CASSALAGAYNEQFF
TRBV11-2	.	TRBJ2-7	TGTGCCAGCAGCGAAGGACTATCCTACGAGCAGTACTTC	CASSEGLSYEQYF
TRBV18	TRBD1	TRBJ1-1	TGTGCCAGCTCACCAGGGGGACAGGATGAAGCTTTCTTT	CASSPGGQDEAFF
TRBV2	TRBD1	TRBJ1-1	TGTGCCAGCAGTAAAGACAGGGACACTGAAGCTTTCTTT	CASSKDRDTEAFF
TRBV5-1	TRBD2	TRBJ2-1	TGCGCCAGCAGCCCGGGGCTAGCGGGAGTCAATGAGCAGTTCTTC	CASSPGLAGVNEQFF
TRBV6-1	TRBD1	TRBJ2-7	TGTGCCAGCAGTGAAGGGGACAGCGCCTACGAGCAGTACTTC	CASSEGDSAYEQYF
TRBV25-1	TRBD1	TRBJ1-1	TGTGCCAGCAGTGGGACAGGGTTCATGAACACTGAAGCTTTCTTT	CASSGTGFMNTEAFF
TRBV7-3	.	TRBJ1-6	TGTGCCAGCAGCTTAGGAGGGAGTCATAATTCACCCCTCCACTTT	CASSLGGSHNSPLHF
TRBV4-2	.	TRBJ2-7	TGTGCCAGCAGCCAAGACCCAGCCTTGGGGAGCGTCAAGCAGTACTTC	CASSQDPALGSVKQYF
TRBV7-9	TRBD1	TRBJ1-2	TGTGCCAGCAGCTTAGATGGGTATGCAGGGGGCAATTACACCTTC	CASSLDGYAGGNYTF
TRBV29-1	TRBD1	TRBJ2-3	TGCAGCGCCCAGATAGGGACAGGGGGTGATGATACGCAGTATTTT	CSAQIGTGGDDTQYF
TRBV6-1	.	TRBJ2-7	TGTGCCAGCAGTGAACTGGTTGAGTGCCAGTACTTC	CASSELVECQYF
TRBV6-5	.	TRBJ1-1	TGTGCCAGCAGTTACTCGGCAGGGGCGGGTGAAGCTTTCTTT	CASSYSAGAGEAFF